This T cell receptor (beta chain) was captured by sequencing in a study of blood T cell repertoires in COVID-19. The CDR3 has 18 residues. The J segment lost 6 bases and the V segment lost 3 bases, leaving 9 bases of the junction unmatched. Germline V CDR1 and CDR2: LGHNA, YSLEER. The repertoire was sequenced with immunoSEQ multiplex PCR; TCRdb's copy has only in-frame clones and lacks some. The data contain about 150,000 clones, 70% to 90% of them singletons. V is TRBV4-3 and J is TRBJ2-2, with TRBD2 identical over 14 bases. This clonotype was sampled from a human donor with acute or convalescent COVID-19. The donor label of this sample is uncertain. The sample consisted of peripheral blood. CDR3 loop: CASSHPGTSGGSPGELFF. The CDR3 bases are TGCGCCAGCAGCCACCCCGGGACTAGCGGGGGTTCCCCCGGGGAGCTGTTTTTT.